These 13 T cell receptor beta chains came from one sample sequenced in a study of CD8+ T cells in alopecia areata. Sequencing templates came from extracted RNA that was reverse transcribed into cDNA. The protocol was immunoSEQ multiplex PCR, while the TCRdb copy is restricted to in-frame clones and leaves out a portion. Of 150,000 to 200,000 clones listed, around 60% are singletons. Sequenced here: CD4+ T cells sorted from blood, sampled at week 0. The receptors shown here come from a human donor with alopecia areata.

V usage is TRBV30 and J usage is TRBJ1-4; 10 bases map to TRBD1. The CDR3 consists of 16 residues. Germline V gene data show CDR1 as GTSNPN and CDR2 as SVGIG (reference sequence). With V trimmed by 4 bases and J by 4 bases, 9 bases remained unmatched. CDR3 region: CAWTPRDRGYNEKLFF. CDR3 sequence (DNA): TGTGCCTGGACCCCACGGGACAGGGGATATAATGAAAAACTGTTTTTT.

The chain employs TRBV19 and TRBJ2-4; a weak D match, TRBD1 (5 bases). The CDR3 runs 13 residues. Per germline, CDR1 LNHDA and CDR2 SQIVND (reference sequence). Between the trimmed V and J ends, which lost 10 bases and 2 bases, there was a span of 12 bases. The chain's CDR3 is CATRQLSKNIQYF. DNA for the CDR3: TGTGCCACCAGACAGCTCTCCAAAAACATTCAGTACTTC.

CDR3 in DNA: TGTGCCAGCAGCTTAGCCCGGGGCCAAGAGACCCAGTACTTC. Translated, it gives CASSLARGQETQYF. The chain joins TRBV7-9 to TRBJ2-5, with D perhaps TRBD2 (5 bases). Germline CDR1 SEHNR, CDR2 FQNEAQ (reference sequence). This CDR3 has 14 amino acids. Trimming left V 0 bases short and J 1 base short, with 6 bases between.

This rearrangement joins TRBV5-1 to TRBJ2-2, with 7 bases matching TRBD2. V lost 4 bases, J lost 2 bases, and 5 bases stayed unmatched. Germline assignment: CDR1 SGHRS and CDR2 YFSETQ. The CDR3 contains 15 residues. CDR3 in DNA: TGCGCCAGCAGCCCGGGACTACTTAACACCGGGGAGCTGTTTTTT. Translating gives CASSPGLLNTGELFF. Full variable domain (rest looked up from reference TRBV5-1 and TRBJ2-2): KAGVTQTPRYLIKTRGQQVTLSCSPISGHRSVSWYQQTPGQGLQFLFEYFSETQRNKGNFPGRFSGRQFSNSRSEMNVSTLELGDSALYLCASSPGLLNTGELFFGEGSRLTVL.

A note on this clone: Additional DNA sequences in this sample encode the identical CDR3. This chain links TRBV2 with TRBJ2-5; D gene unclear. The CDR3 is 11 residues long. Trimming pared 3 bases from V and 4 bases from J, leaving 3 bases between. Per the germline V gene, CDR1 is SNHLY and CDR2 is FYNNEI. In nucleotides, the CDR3 is TGTGCCAGCAGTGAGGCAGAGACCCAGTACTTC. This gives the protein CASSEAETQYF.

This clone was recorded a few times. This rearrangement joins TRBV25-1 to TRBJ1-6; 8 nucleotides align to TRBD1. J lost 7 bases, V lost 6 bases, and 8 bases had no gene match. Germline CDR1 MGHDK, CDR2 SYGVNS. This CDR3 has 15 amino acids. The CDR3 DNA reads as TGTGCCAGCAGCGCCATGACAGGGGACAATTCACCCCTCCACTTT. Encoded protein: CASSAMTGDNSPLHF.

V usage is TRBV29-1 and J usage is TRBJ1-2; TRBD1 matches at 9 bases. Germline values: CDR1 SQVTM, CDR2 ANQGSEA. V lost 7 bases, J lost 4 bases, and 7 bases stayed unmatched. The CDR3 totals 13 residues. As DNA, the CDR3 is TGCAGCGCCCGAAGGGACAGGGCCTATGGCTACACCTTC. Its protein is CSARRDRAYGYTF.

V and J are TRBV29-1 and TRBJ2-7, with D perhaps matching TRBD1 (5 bases). In germline, CDR1 is SQVTM, CDR2 ANQGSEA. The CDR3 loop spans 12 amino acids. V was trimmed by 6 bases and J by 0 bases, leaving 9 bases between them. The CDR3 coding sequence is TGCAGCGTCGCTCAGGGCTCCTACGAGCAGTACTTC. Protein sequence: CSVAQGSYEQYF.

The chain is built from TRBV5-1 and TRBJ2-2, with D perhaps given as TRBD1 or TRBD2 (5 bases each). Trimming took off 0 bases at V and 3 bases at J, with 6 bases between the two ends. This CDR3 region has 14 residues. Germline CDR1 is SGHRS and CDR2 is YFSETQ. The CDR3 DNA reads TGCGCCAGCAGCTTGGGAGGGGACACCGGGGAGCTGTTTTTT. The encoded protein is CASSLGGDTGELFF.

The chain combines TRBV25-1 with TRBJ2-5; 8 nucleotides line up with TRBD1. The CDR3 consists of 13 residues. Trimming took 3 bases from V and 7 from J; bases not matched to a gene: 4. Germline-derived CDR1 and CDR2 are MGHDK and SYGVNS. CDR3 bases: TGTGCCAGCAGTGAGGGACAGGTACCGACCCAGTACTTC. Protein: CASSEGQVPTQYF.

The V call is TRBV30, the J call TRBJ1-2, with D unclear. The CDR3 has 12 amino acids. Per germline, CDR1 GTSNPN and CDR2 SVGIG (reference sequence). Trimming shortened V by 3 bases and J by 2 bases, and 7 bases separated the two germline ends. In DNA, the CDR3 is TGTGCCTGGAGCGGAAGGAACTATGGCTACACCTTC. As protein: CAWSGRNYGYTF.

CDR3 residues: CSVQGLMGANVLTF. The CDR3 nucleotides are TGCAGCGTACAGGGGCTAATGGGGGCCAACGTCCTGACTTTC. This rearrangement joins TRBV29-1 to TRBJ2-6, with 7 positions matching TRBD1. Germline-derived CDR1 and CDR2 are SQVTM and ANQGSEA. The CDR3 has 14 amino acids. V lost 6 bases to trimming and J lost 4 bases; unmatched junction nucleotides: 6.

The rearrangement links TRBV7-2 to TRBJ2-5; 7 positions agree with TRBD2. This CDR3 has 14 amino acids. CDR1 and CDR2 from the germline V gene are SGHTA and FQGNSA. J gave up 5 bases and V 5 bases, and 8 bases lay outside the gene matches. DNA for the CDR3: TGTGCCAGCAGCAAAGGTCGAGCGGGGGAGACCCAGTACTTC. Encoded protein: CASSKGRAGETQYF.